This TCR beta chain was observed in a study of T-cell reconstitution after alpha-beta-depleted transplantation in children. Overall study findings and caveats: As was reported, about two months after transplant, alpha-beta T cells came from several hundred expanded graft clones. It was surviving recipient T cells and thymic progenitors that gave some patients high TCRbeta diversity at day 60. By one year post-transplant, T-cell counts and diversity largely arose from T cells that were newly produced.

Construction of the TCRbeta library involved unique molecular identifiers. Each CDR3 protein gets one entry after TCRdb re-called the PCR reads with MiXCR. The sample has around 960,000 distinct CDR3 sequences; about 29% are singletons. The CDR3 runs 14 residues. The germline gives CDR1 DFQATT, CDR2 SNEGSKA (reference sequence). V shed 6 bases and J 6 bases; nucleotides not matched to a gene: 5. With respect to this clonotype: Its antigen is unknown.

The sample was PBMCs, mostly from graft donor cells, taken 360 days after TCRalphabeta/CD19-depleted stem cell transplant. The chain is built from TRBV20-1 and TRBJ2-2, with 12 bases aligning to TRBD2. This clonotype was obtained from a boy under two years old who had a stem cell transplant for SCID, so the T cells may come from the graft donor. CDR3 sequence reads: CSAPTSGGSGELFF. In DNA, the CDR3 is TGCAGTGCCCCAACTAGCGGGGGGTCCGGGGAGCTGTTTTTT.